This entry lists 5 T cell receptor beta chains sequenced from one sample in a study of blood T cell repertoires in COVID-19. The table came from immunoSEQ multiplex PCR; TCRdb's copy has only in-frame clones and leaves some out. Of some 200,000 clones listed, 85% are singletons. Specimen: peripheral blood. These receptors came from a man between 45 and 60 years old who had recovered from COVID-19.

The chain has TRBV3-1 (or the pseudogene TRBV3-2) and TRBJ1-2; D perhaps matches TRBD1 (6 bases). Trimming shortened V by 0 bases and J by 2 bases, and 13 bases separated the two germline ends. Per the germline V gene, CDR1 is LGHDT and CDR2 is YNNKEL (reference sequence). This CDR3 is built from 16 residues. CDR3 residues: CASSQEPGAVNYGYTF. In DNA, the CDR3 is TGTGCCAGCAGCCAAGAACCAGGGGCCGTCAACTATGGCTACACCTTC.

The chain joins TRBV19 to TRBJ1-1; D ambiguous. The V gene's germline CDR1 is LNHDA and CDR2 SQIVND (reference sequence). Trimming took off 3 bases at V and 3 bases at J, with 11 bases between the two ends. CDR3 length: 14 residues. For the CDR3, the DNA is TGTGCCAGTAGTATCCGAGGTTTGGACACTGAAGCTTTCTTT. The encoded protein is CASSIRGLDTEAFF.

The chain combines TRBV27 with TRBJ1-2, with TRBD1 matching 9 bases. V lost 2 bases, J lost 4 bases, and 8 bases stayed unmatched. The CDR3 totals 16 residues. Germline loops: CDR1 MNHEY, CDR2 SMNVEV (reference sequence). This CDR3 reads CASSLEPGQGRYGYTF. CDR3 nucleotide sequence: TGTGCCAGCAGTTTAGAGCCGGGACAGGGCCGCTATGGCTACACCTTC.

This sequence joins TRBV7-8 and TRBJ2-7; TRBD2 might be the D (6 bases). The CDR3 length is 17 residues. V shed 3 bases and J shed 2 bases, with 20 bases lying between them. Germline CDR1 and CDR2: SGHVS and FQNEAQ. The CDR3 sequence: CASSFQYRDSSPYEQYF. The DNA of the CDR3 is TGTGCCAGCAGCTTCCAGTATCGGGACTCGTCTCCCTACGAGCAGTACTTC.

The rearrangement joins TRBV27 to TRBJ1-5; TRBD1 matches 10 bases. The CDR3 runs 13 residues. Germline loops: CDR1 MNHEY, CDR2 SMNVEV (reference sequence). The trim removed 2 bases at V and 10 bases at J, leaving 2 bases unmatched. This CDR3 reads CASSLGTGVPQHF. CDR3 DNA sequence: TGTGCCAGCAGTTTAGGGACAGGGGTTCCCCAGCATTTT.